The 9 T cell receptor beta chains presented below share a single source sample, sequenced in a study of human T cells and chemical hapten exposure. The time point denotes: pre-sensitization, week 0. The treatment denotes: therapeutic diphenylcyclopropenone sensitization with weekly scalp DPC. MiXCR, applied by TCRdb to the RACE reads, yields one record per CDR3 protein. Here the sample spans 80,000 to 95,000 distinct CDR3 sequences, 9.6% being singletons. The sample in question was whole blood, obtained in connection with sensitization to the hapten diphenylcyclopropenone (DPC). These receptors originate from a woman aged 40 to 50 with alopecia areata. Some clones in this sample may be carry-over from other donors' samples.

This clonotype was picked up a small number of times. The chain employs TRBV19 and TRBJ1-5; tentatively, D is TRBD1 (5 bases). V was shortened by 6 bases and J by 2 bases, with 20 bases between the two germline ends. This CDR3 contains 17 residues. In germline, CDR1 is LNHDA, CDR2 SQIVND (reference sequence). The CDR3 here is CASRWRDRNLGNQPQHF. In DNA, the CDR3 is TGTGCCAGTAGGTGGCGGGACCGAAACTTGGGCAATCAGCCCCAGCATTTT.

This clonotype was picked up a small number of times. The chain carries TRBV7-3 and TRBJ2-3; D call uncertain. Trimming cost V 5 bases and J 5 bases, with 8 bases left between them. There are 12 residues in the CDR3. Germline V CDR1 and CDR2: SGHTA, FQGTGA. The CDR3 is CASSAPEDTQYF. CDR3 DNA sequence: TGTGCCAGCAGCGCCCCAGAAGATACGCAGTATTTT.

The V and J genes are TRBV7-9 and TRBJ1-2, with D possibly being TRBD1 (5 bases). Trimming cost V 4 bases and J 2 bases, with 8 bases left between them. This CDR3 spans 13 amino acids. In germline, CDR1 is SEHNR, CDR2 FQNEAQ (reference sequence). This chain's CDR3 is CASSSEGNYGYTF. The CDR3 DNA reads TGTGCCAGCAGCTCCGAGGGGAACTATGGCTACACCTTC. Combining the CDR3 with reference TRBV7-9 and TRBJ1-2 gives the whole variable domain DTGVSQNPRHKITKRGQNVTFRCDPISEHNRLYWYRQTLGQGPEFLTYFQNEAQLEKSRLLSDRFSAERPKGSFSTLEIQRTEQGDSAMYLCASSSEGNYGYTFGSGTRLTVV.

The chain carries TRBV20-1 and TRBJ2-7, with TRBD1 identical over 7 bases. The CDR3 has 14 amino acids. Losses at the gene ends were 1 base for V and 2 bases for J; bases not matched to a gene: 5. The germline V gene has CDR1 DFQATT and CDR2 SNEGSKA (reference sequence). CDR3 sequence reads: CSARAQTGTYEQYF. CDR3 sequence (DNA): TGCAGTGCTAGAGCACAGACAGGGACCTACGAGCAGTACTTC.

This clonotype was seen at least ten times. The chain links TRBV5-1 to TRBJ2-7; 8 bases align to TRBD1. V trimming: 4 bases; J trimming: 5 bases; junction bases outside the gene matches: 8. The CDR3 length is 14 residues. Germline V lookup: CDR1 SGHRS, CDR2 YFSETQ. The CDR3 bases are TGCGCCAGCAGCCCGACAGGGGTCCTCGACGAGCAGTACTTC. Residues: CASSPTGVLDEQYF.

This clonotype appeared a single time. DNA of the CDR3: TGTGCCAGCAGTTCGGGGCTAACCTGGTCACCCCTCCACTTT. Amino acid sequence: CASSSGLTWSPLHF. The chain has TRBV6-5 and TRBJ1-6, with D tentatively TRBD1 (5 bases). V gave up 4 bases and J gave up 10 bases, with 14 bases separating them. The CDR3 is made up of 14 amino acids. Germline V gene lookup returns CDR1 MNHEY and CDR2 SVGAGI.

The sample holds a few counts of this clonotype. The J gene is TRBJ2-7, the V gene TRBV4-2; possible D gene TRBD2, 6 bases. CDR1 LGHNA and CDR2 YNFKEQ come from the germline V gene. CDR3 length: 15 amino acids. The germline V and J ends were trimmed by 0 bases and 6 bases, with 15 bases remaining between them. The CDR3 DNA reads TGTGCCAGCAGCCAAGATTTGGGACTCGTCGGCGAGCAGTACTTC. It codes for CASSQDLGLVGEQYF.

This clonotype was counted between two and nine times. The rearrangement joins TRBV6-2 or TRBV6-3 to TRBJ1-5; D is possibly TRBD1 (5 bases). The ends were cut back, 4 bases at V and 6 bases at J, with 13 bases in the middle. The CDR3 has 14 residues. Germline loops: CDR1 MNHEY, CDR2 SVGEGT. In DNA, the CDR3 is TGTGCCAGCAGTTTCGTTGGGGGGACTCAGCCCCAGCATTTT. Its protein product is CASSFVGGTQPQHF.

The gene calls are TRBV5-1 and TRBJ2-2; D unresolved. Germline V gene data show CDR1 as SGHRS and CDR2 as YFSETQ. Trimming took off 2 bases at V and 3 bases at J, with 5 bases between the two ends. The CDR3 loop spans 13 amino acids. The CDR3 nucleotides read TGCGCCAGCAGCTTACAGTACACCGGGGAGCTGTTTTTT. It translates to CASSLQYTGELFF.